This T cell receptor beta chain was sequenced during a study of CD8 T cells in ankylosing spondylitis. Findings of the study overall: Both synovial fluid and blood in reactive arthritis had previously been reported to carry some motif variants. Researchers reportedly found disease-linked clones significantly enriched in matched ankylosing spondylitis synovial fluid. Seemingly distinctive of ankylosing spondylitis blood was a TCR beta motif formed by eight highly homologous variants.

Deletions cut 8 bases from V and 0 bases from J, with 14 bases between. CDR3 length: 14 residues. Per the germline V gene, CDR1 is DFQATT and CDR2 is SNEGSKA (reference sequence). TCRdb re-analysed the 5' RACE reads in MiXCR, keeping a single row per CDR3 protein. The table includes about 24,000 distinct CDR3 sequences, around a sixth detected once. This clonotype was counted ten times or more. Antigen: not known. The receptor's source is a male donor with ankylosing spondylitis or in good health (not recorded which). The rearrangement links TRBV20-1 to TRBJ2-4, with D perhaps matching TRBD2 (5 bases). Sequenced sample: blood. The CDR3 region has the DNA TGCAGTCCCACGGAGACTATAGCCAAAAACATTCAGTACTTC. The encoded protein is CSPTETIAKNIQYF.